Listed here are 29 T cell receptor beta chains from one sample, sequenced in a study of blood T cell repertoires in COVID-19. Sequencing used immunoSEQ multiplex PCR; TCRdb keeps in-frame clones, though not all of them. The table lists around 86,000 clones, 85% of them singletons. Sequencing was performed on peripheral blood. The receptors stem from an elderly man with acute or convalescent COVID-19.

The chain couples TRBV24-1 to TRBJ2-1; TRBD2 agrees at 14 bases. The CDR3 loop spans 11 amino acids. V was pared by 9 bases and J by 13 bases, with 1 base of the junction left unmatched. Per the germline V gene, CDR1 is KGHDR and CDR2 is SFDVKD. CDR3 in amino acids: CATGTSGSQFF. The DNA of the CDR3 is TGTGCCACCGGGACTAGCGGGAGCCAGTTCTTC.

The chain combines TRBV27 with TRBJ1-4; 7 nucleotides agree with TRBD1. Germline assignment: CDR1 MNHEY and CDR2 SMNVEV (reference sequence). V lost 6 bases and J lost 8; bases outside the gene matches: 9. This CDR3 is built from 14 residues. The CDR3 here is CASSRIGGLEKLFF. The CDR3 region has the DNA TGTGCCAGCAGCCGGATAGGGGGCTTGGAAAAACTGTTTTTT.

The chain has TRBV15 and TRBJ2-1; TRBD2 matches at 9 bases. This CDR3 comprises 15 residues. The ends lost 1 base at V and 9 bases at J; junction bases unmatched: 7. Per germline, CDR1 LNHNV and CDR2 YYDKDF (reference sequence). The CDR3 DNA reads as TGTGCCACCAGCAGAGTCCTTAGCGGGAGCGGTGAGCAGTTCTTC. Translating it yields CATSRVLSGSGEQFF.

The rearrangement joins TRBV9 to TRBJ1-2; D is possibly TRBD1 (6 bases). Germline CDR1 is SGDLS and CDR2 is YYNGEE. The CDR3 has 14 residues. V was shortened by 6 bases and J by 2 bases, with 14 bases between the two germline ends. The CDR3 loop is CASTPSDRNYGYTF. DNA for the CDR3: TGTGCCAGCACACCCTCCGACAGGAACTATGGCTACACCTTC. The whole variable domain, filled in from reference TRBV9 and TRBJ1-2, reads DSGVTQTPKHLITATGQRVTLRCSPRSGDLSVYWYQQSLDQGLQFLIQYYNGEERAKGNILERFSAQQFPDLHSELNLSSLELGDSALYFCASTPSDRNYGYTFGSGTRLTVV.

V is TRBV6-2 or TRBV6-3 and J is TRBJ2-2, with 9 positions matching TRBD1. The CDR3 spans 17 residues. Germline-derived CDR1 and CDR2 are MNHEY and SVGEGT. The junction had 8 bases not matched to a gene; V was cut back by 1 base and J by 5 bases. CDR3 amino acids: CASSYYRTGVATGELFF. The CDR3 DNA reads as TGTGCCAGCAGTTACTACAGGACAGGGGTTGCGACCGGGGAGCTGTTTTTT.

In this sample, this clone turned up once. The chain carries TRBV6-2 or TRBV6-3 and TRBJ2-7, with a weak D call TRBD2 (6 bases). With 2 bases removed from V and 0 bases from J, the gap between germline ends came to 14 bases. Looked up from germline, CDR1 is MNHEY and CDR2 is SVGEGT. This CDR3 comprises 16 residues. As DNA, the CDR3 is TGTGCCAGCAGTTACGACCACAGGACTAACTCCTACGAGCAGTACTTC. This gives the protein CASSYDHRTNSYEQYF.

The chain joins TRBV6-6 to TRBJ1-5; D uncertain. The CDR3 contains 12 residues. V shed 6 bases and J shed 3 bases, with 6 bases lying between them. CDR1 is MNHNY and CDR2 is SVGAGI in the germline V gene (reference sequence). The CDR3 sequence: CASRKLNQPQHF. CDR3 nucleotides: TGTGCCAGCAGAAAACTCAATCAGCCCCAGCATTTT.

With regard to this clone: This sample includes further DNA sequences coding for the same CDR3. V usage is TRBV4-2 and J usage is TRBJ2-7, with 12 bases identical to TRBD2. The CDR3 has 16 amino acids. J gave up 4 bases and V 2 bases, and 6 bases lay outside the gene matches. The V gene's germline CDR1 is LGHNA and CDR2 YNFKEQ. CDR3 DNA: TGTGCCAGCAGCCAATTGACTAGCGGGAGCCCTTACGAGCAGTACTTC. Translating it yields CASSQLTSGSPYEQYF.

The chain employs TRBV2 and TRBJ1-2; 7 nucleotides line up with TRBD1. Germline V gene sequence: CDR1 SNHLY, CDR2 FYNNEI. The J segment lost 5 bases and the V segment lost 6 bases, leaving 6 bases of the junction unmatched. The CDR3 contains 13 residues. CDR3 DNA sequence: TGTGCCAGCAGAGCAGGGGGTGGGTATGGCTACACCTTC. Amino acids: CASRAGGGYGYTF.

The genes are TRBV10-3 and TRBJ2-5; a weak D match, TRBD2 (5 bases). V lost 0 bases, J lost 1 base, and 6 bases lay in between. Germline V gene data show CDR1 as ENHRY and CDR2 as SYGVKD. The CDR3 spans 14 residues. Here the CDR3 reads CAISESSGQETQYF. The CDR3 DNA is TGTGCCATCAGTGAGTCGAGCGGCCAAGAGACCCAGTACTTC.

This CDR3 reads CASREHPRDRGRDTEAFF. Here the CDR3 DNA reads TGTGCCAGCAGAGAACATCCCCGGGACAGGGGGCGCGACACTGAAGCTTTCTTT. The chain recombines TRBV6-1 with TRBJ1-1, with 12 bases matching TRBD1. The V segment lost 6 bases and the J segment 3 bases; nucleotides outside the gene matches: 14. CDR1 is MNHNS, CDR2 SASEGT, per germline. The CDR3 extends over 18 amino acids.

V and J are TRBV6-5 and TRBJ1-1, with D perhaps TRBD1 (5 bases). There are 13 residues in the CDR3. The germline CDR1 and CDR2 sequences are MNHEY and SVGAGI. V was clipped by 6 bases and J by 1 base, with 9 bases between them. The CDR3 is CASSNGQNTEAFF. CDR3 coding DNA: TGTGCCAGCAGCAACGGACAGAACACTGAAGCTTTCTTT.

V is TRBV2 and J is TRBJ2-5; 8 bases are a match to TRBD1. V was pared by 8 bases and J by 4 bases, with 9 bases of the junction left unmatched. The CDR3 covers 14 residues. The germline V gene encodes CDR1 SNHLY and CDR2 FYNNEI. In nucleotides, the CDR3 is TGTGCCAGCGGGGTTGGACAGGGTTCAGAGACCCAGTACTTC. Residues: CASGVGQGSETQYF.

J is TRBJ2-2 and V is TRBV19, with TRBD2 matching 7 bases. The CDR3 is 14 amino acids. The junction had 4 bases not matched to a gene; V was cut back by 2 bases and J by 7 bases. CDR1 is LNHDA and CDR2 is SQIVND in the germline V gene (reference sequence). The CDR3 loop reads CASSILGGYGELFF. CDR3 DNA sequence: TGTGCCAGTAGTATACTGGGAGGGTACGGGGAGCTGTTTTTT. The whole variable domain, filled in from reference TRBV19 and TRBJ2-2, reads DGGITQSPKYLFRKEGQNVTLSCEQNLNHDAMYWYRQDPGQGLRLIYYSQIVNDFQKGDIAEGYSVSREKKESFPLTVTSAQKNPTAFYLCASSILGGYGELFFGEGSRLTVL.

V is TRBV29-1 and J is TRBJ2-1; D is possibly TRBD2 (6 bases). CDR3 length: 14 amino acids. V lost 0 bases and J lost 10, with 16 bases in between. Per the germline V gene, CDR1 is SQVTM and CDR2 is ANQGSEA. Written as DNA, the CDR3 is TGCAGCGTTGAAGATCTCGGGCTAGCGACGGAGCAGTTCTTC. Its protein is CSVEDLGLATEQFF.

The chain carries TRBV11-2 and TRBJ2-3; 15 nucleotides match TRBD2. J gave up 4 bases and V 5 bases, and 4 bases lay outside the gene matches. Germline loops: CDR1 SGHAT, CDR2 FQNNGV. The CDR3 totals 16 residues. Here the CDR3 reads CASSPGLAGGADTQYF. The CDR3 bases are TGTGCCAGCAGCCCTGGACTAGCGGGAGGGGCAGATACGCAGTATTTT.

This clone occurred once. The V call is TRBV11-2, the J call TRBJ1-4; perhaps TRBD1 as D (5 bases). Per germline, CDR1 SGHAT and CDR2 FQNNGV. The CDR3 extends over 14 amino acids. The V gene lost 0 bases and the J gene lost 11 bases, with 13 bases spanning the gap. The CDR3 nucleotides are TGTGCCAGCAGCTTAGATACAGGTACAACGAAACTGTTTTTT. Its translation: CASSLDTGTTKLFF.

The V call is TRBV27, the J call TRBJ1-2; a possible D gene is TRBD1 (5 bases). Germline loops: CDR1 MNHEY, CDR2 SMNVEV (reference sequence). The CDR3 covers 12 residues. Trimming shortened V by 6 bases and J by 2 bases, and 7 bases separated the two germline ends. The CDR3 DNA is TGTGCCAGCAGAACAGGAAACTATGGCTACACCTTC. Translation gives CASRTGNYGYTF.

The genes are TRBV10-1 and TRBJ2-2; 7 bases align to TRBD1. V lost 8 bases and J lost 3; bases outside the gene matches: 3. CDR1 WNHNN and CDR2 SYGVQD come from the germline V gene (reference sequence). The CDR3 runs 13 residues. The DNA of the CDR3 is TGCGCCAGCTCGGGACAGTACACCGGGGAGCTGTTTTTT. Its protein product is CASSGQYTGELFF.

The V gene is TRBV15, the J gene TRBJ2-1, with 13 bases fitting TRBD2. The CDR3 spans 16 residues. J was trimmed by 8 bases and V by 2 bases; bases with no gene match: 6. The germline gives CDR1 LNHNV, CDR2 YYDKDF (reference sequence). As DNA, the CDR3 is TGTGCCACCAGCAGACCCGGGACTAGCGGGATCTATGAGCAGTTCTTC. The encoded protein is CATSRPGTSGIYEQFF.

This clone appeared once. J is TRBJ1-5 and V is TRBV7-2, with D perhaps TRBD1 (6 bases). The CDR3 loop spans 14 amino acids. Germline CDR1 reads SGHTA; CDR2 reads FQGNSA. Trimming removed 5 bases at V and 7 bases at J, with 15 bases between. The CDR3 loop reads CASSQLGARQPQHF. In nucleotides, the CDR3 is TGTGCCAGCAGCCAGCTGGGGGCCCGGCAGCCCCAGCATTTT.

Only a few counts were recorded for this clone. The chain links TRBV9 to TRBJ1-5, with D uncertain. Germline CDR1 SGDLS, CDR2 YYNGEE. The CDR3 is 14 amino acids. The V end was cut by 0 bases, the J end by 4 bases, with 8 bases between. CDR3 sequence reads: CASSVEPVNQPQHF. CDR3 in DNA: TGTGCCAGCAGCGTAGAGCCCGTAAATCAGCCCCAGCATTTT.

The rearrangement joins TRBV27 to TRBJ1-2; 7 positions agree with TRBD1. Germline V CDR1 and CDR2: MNHEY, SMNVEV (reference sequence). The trim removed 6 bases at V and 7 bases at J, leaving 8 bases unmatched. The CDR3 has 13 amino acids. This CDR3 reads CASRRTGRGGYTF. The DNA of the CDR3 is TGTGCCAGCAGGAGGACAGGTCGAGGTGGCTACACCTTC.

A remark on this clone: A junction end diverges from the germline sequence, so it may reflect a read error. The chain couples TRBV6-1 to TRBJ1-5; D is unresolved. This CDR3 contains 14 residues. The germline CDR1 and CDR2 sequences are MNHNS and SASEGT. Here the CDR3 reads CASSKAGLGQPQHF. Written as DNA, the CDR3 is TGTGCCAGCAGTAAAGCGGGTCTAGGTCAGCCCCAGCATTTT.

The chain carries TRBV10-3 and TRBJ2-5; TRBD1 is a possible D gene (5 bases). Trimming removed 6 bases at V and 5 bases at J, with 10 bases between. This CDR3 is built from 12 residues. Germline CDR1 reads ENHRY; CDR2 reads SYGVKD. CDR3 residues: CAIRGAGETQYF. The CDR3 DNA reads as TGTGCCATCAGAGGGGCAGGGGAGACCCAGTACTTC.

The chain carries TRBV6-1 and TRBJ2-2, with 8 positions matching TRBD1. Trimming took 3 bases from V and 5 from J; bases not matched to a gene: 2. CDR1 and CDR2 from the germline V gene are MNHNS and SASEGT. The CDR3 totals 14 residues. The CDR3 DNA reads TGTGCCAGCAGTGACAGGGGGCGGACCGGGGAGCTGTTTTTT. It is translated as CASSDRGRTGELFF.

This clone was recorded only once. The chain has TRBV7-6 and TRBJ2-7, with D uncertain. Between the trimmed V and J ends, which lost 1 base and 0 bases, there was a span of 10 bases. Germline V gene sequence: CDR1 SGHVS, CDR2 FNYEAQ. The CDR3 is 15 residues long. This CDR3 is CASSLDPQNSYEQYF. The CDR3 nucleotides are TGTGCCAGCAGCTTAGATCCGCAGAACTCCTACGAGCAGTACTTC.

This chain uses TRBV3-1 (or the pseudogene TRBV3-2) with TRBJ2-7; 8 nucleotides match TRBD1. This CDR3 is built from 17 residues. Trimming at V came to 2 bases and at J to 3 bases, leaving 12 bases not matched to a gene. Germline V gives CDR1 LGHDT, CDR2 YNNKEL (reference sequence). As DNA, the CDR3 is TGTGCCAGCAGCCAAAAACCGTTGGGCAGGGGGCTCTACGAGCAGTACTTC. This translates into CASSQKPLGRGLYEQYF.

This chain links TRBV11-2 with TRBJ2-5; TRBD1 matches 10 bases. Germline assignment: CDR1 SGHAT and CDR2 FQNNGV. Germline trimming cut 8 bases from V and 4 bases from J; bases unmatched to any gene: 10. The CDR3 is made up of 15 amino acids. The CDR3 DNA reads TGTGCCAGCTCCGGTCACCGGGACAGGGGAGAGACCCAGTACTTC. This sequence encodes CASSGHRDRGETQYF.